This T cell receptor beta chain came from a study of blood T cells in healthy people across ages. The authors ran a second PCR of 7 to 11 cycles using a sample-barcoded 5' primer and a J-beta primer mix. Each CDR3 protein is one row after TCRdb ran MiXCR on the 5' RACE reads. The table lists 650,000 to 700,000 distinct CDR3 sequences, roughly 30% of them singletons. A note on this clonotype: Its target is not known.

Per germline, CDR1 SQVTM and CDR2 ANQGSEA. This CDR3 comprises 13 residues. V was trimmed by 4 bases and J by 8 bases, leaving 17 bases between them. Points from the study as a whole: Long-lived donors exceeded aged donors in naive CD4+ cells and diversity.

The sequence came from a woman older than 75 in good health. Sample: blood. V gene TRBV29-1 combines with J gene TRBJ1-2; D is ambiguous. The DNA of the CDR3 is TGCAGCGTTGCGGAACAAGGGTTTGTAGGCTACACCTTC. Its protein product is CSVAEQGFVGYTF.